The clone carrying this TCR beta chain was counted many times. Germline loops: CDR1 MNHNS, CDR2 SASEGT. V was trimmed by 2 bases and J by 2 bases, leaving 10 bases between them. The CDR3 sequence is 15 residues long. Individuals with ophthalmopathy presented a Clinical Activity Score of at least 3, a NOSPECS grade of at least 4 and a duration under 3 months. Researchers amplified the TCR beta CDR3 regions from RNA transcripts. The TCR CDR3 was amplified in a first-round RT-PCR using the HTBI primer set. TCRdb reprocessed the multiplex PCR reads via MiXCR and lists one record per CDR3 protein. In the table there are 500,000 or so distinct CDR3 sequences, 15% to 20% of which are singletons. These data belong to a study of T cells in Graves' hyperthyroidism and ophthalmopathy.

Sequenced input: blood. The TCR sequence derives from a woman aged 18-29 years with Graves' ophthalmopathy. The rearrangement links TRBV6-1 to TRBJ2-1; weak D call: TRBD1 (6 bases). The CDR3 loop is CASSETTGPYNEQFF. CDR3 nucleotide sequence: TGTGCCAGCAGTGAAACGACAGGACCCTACAATGAGCAGTTCTTC.